These 5 T cell receptor beta chains were sequenced from one sample in a study of shared clonotypes between healthy human individuals. Data came from immunoSEQ multiplex PCR; TCRdb stores just in-frame clones and leaves some out. The sample has 90,000 to 120,000 clones, around 71% seen once. Sequences were obtained from memory CD8+ T cells sorted from blood. The subset denotes: CD45RO+ cells pooled with CCR7-negative TemRA cells. The receptors come from a young woman in good health.

This chain's CDR3 is CASSYSANTEAFF. The CDR3 DNA is TGTGCCAGCAGTTACTCGGCTAACACTGAAGCTTTCTTT. The rearrangement links TRBV6-5 to TRBJ1-1; no clear D. Germline V CDR1 and CDR2: MNHEY, SVGAGI. V lost 0 bases and J lost 2, with 4 bases in between. The CDR3 consists of 13 residues.

The chain has TRBV10-3 and TRBJ2-7; either TRBD1 or TRBD2 may supply D (5 bases each). This CDR3 has 17 residues. V lost 0 bases and J lost 1, with 16 bases in between. In germline, CDR1 is ENHRY, CDR2 SYGVKD. The CDR3 sequence is CAISESLWGSGSYEQYF. CDR3 in DNA: TGTGCCATCAGTGAGTCCCTTTGGGGCTCGGGGTCCTACGAGCAGTACTTC.

The J gene is TRBJ2-7, the V gene TRBV5-4; 9 bases are a match to TRBD2. Unmatched junction bases numbered 5, after V lost 2 bases and J lost 5 bases. The CDR3 has 14 amino acids. Per germline, CDR1 SGHNT and CDR2 YYREEE (reference sequence). In DNA, the CDR3 is TGTGCCAGCAGCTTCGGCGGGAGGGGCGACGAGCAGTACTTC. Encoded protein: CASSFGGRGDEQYF. Full variable domain (outside the CDR3, taken from reference TRBV5-4 and TRBJ2-7): ETGVTQSPTHLIKTRGQQVTLRCSSQSGHNTVSWYQQALGQGPQFIFQYYREEENGRGNFPPRFSGLQFPNYSSELNVNALELDDSALYLCASSFGGRGDEQYFGPGTRLTVT.

This chain connects TRBV25-1 to TRBJ2-1; D is uncertain. V was trimmed by 1 base and J by 8 bases, leaving 6 bases between them. The germline V gene has CDR1 MGHDK and CDR2 SYGVNS. This CDR3 has 12 amino acids. For the CDR3, the DNA is TGTGCCAGCAGTGAATTTCGCGATGAGCAGTTCTTC. This sequence encodes CASSEFRDEQFF. The whole variable domain, remainder taken from reference TRBV25-1 and TRBJ2-1, is EADIYQTPRYLVIGTGKKITLECSQTMGHDKMYWYQQDPGMELHLIHYSYGVNSTEKGDLSSESTVSRIRTEHFPLTLESARPSHTSQYLCASSEFRDEQFFGPGTRLTVL.

The chain couples TRBV4-1 to TRBJ2-7; 10 bases align to TRBD2. Trimming at V came to 4 bases and at J to 5 bases, leaving 8 bases not matched to a gene. The CDR3 extends over 15 amino acids. Germline lookup yields CDR1 MGHRA and CDR2 YSYEKL. CDR3 DNA sequence: TGCGCCAGCAGCCCGGGACTAGCGAGAAAAAACGAGCAGTACTTC. It specifies CASSPGLARKNEQYF.